This record looks at one T cell receptor (beta chain) sequence and its context. This sample is drawn from a study of shared clonotypes between healthy human individuals. Study-level information: Per donor, CD8 memory used one plate, CD8 naive used two, CD4 memory used three and CD4 naive used three.

Original processing notes: ImmunoSEQ supplied junction-only sequences lacking quality scores, so filtering was different. Some clones are missing from TCRdb's copy, which holds only in-frame ones; the method was immunoSEQ multiplex PCR. The DNA was the basis for D and trimming; V, J and clone size are from that table. The sample contains about 690,000 clones, roughly 88% of which appear only once. Only Caucasian adults living in Nashville, Tennessee made up the donor group. CD45RO+ cells joined CCR7-negative CD45RA+ TemRA cells to form CD8 memory. The CDR3 has 15 amino acids. Trimming took off 5 bases at V and 1 base at J, with 11 bases between the two ends. Germline V gives CDR1 SGHTA, CDR2 FQGNSA.

The chain has TRBV7-2 and TRBJ2-2; D gene unclear. The specimen was memory CD8+ T cells from PBMCs. The subset is: CD45RO+ cells pooled with CCR7-negative TemRA cells. The TCR originated in a man aged 18 to 29 in good health. Some clones in this sample may be carry-over from other donors' samples. CDR3 nucleotide sequence: TGTGCCAGCAGCCATACTACACTGAACACCGGGGAGCTGTTTTTT. Protein product: CASSHTTLNTGELFF.